This TCR beta chain was identified in a study of T cell repertoires in cytomegalovirus infection. In the study overall: Through public TCR beta signatures, both CMV infection and matching HLA type were indicated.

Germline-derived CDR1 and CDR2 are SGHVS and FNYEAQ. CDR3 length equals 15 residues. V was trimmed by 6 bases and J by 8 bases, leaving 17 bases between them. Overall study findings and caveats: In two of eight donors, the top clonotype was HLA-C-restricted CMV-specific. CMV carriers having the relevant HLA were flagged by cumulative public TCR beta family frequency.

Using its own MiXCR run on the reads, TCRdb lists one record per CDR3 protein. The table lists about 530,000 distinct CDR3 sequences, 26% of them singletons, with roughly 13% in the top ten. This clonotype has ten or more counts. Antigen: not known. The rearrangement links TRBV7-6 to TRBJ1-6; no clear D. The origin of this receptor is a human donor in good health (CMV status not recorded). Some clones in this sample may be carry-over from other donors' samples. The sequencing input was PBMCs. The CDR3 reads CASRRGAGAHSPLHF. CDR3 sequence (DNA): TGTGCCAGCAGACGGGGTGCGGGCGCGCATTCACCCCTCCACTTT.